This T cell receptor beta chain was captured by sequencing in a study of neurological immune-mediated disorders. General study points: A possible signature appeared as one related-CDR3 cluster, in which phylogenetic grouping placed the repertoires of 18 of 34 multiple sclerosis patients.

Trimming took off 4 bases at V and 5 bases at J, with 15 bases between the two ends. This CDR3 spans 14 amino acids. The V gene's germline CDR1 is SGHRS and CDR2 YFSETQ. MiXCR, run by TCRdb on the 5' RACE reads, gives a single entry per CDR3 protein. The sample holds 65,000 to 70,000 distinct CDR3 sequences, approximately 3.7% seen once. This clonotype appeared many times. Its antigen is unknown. The sample comprised PBMCs. The chain employs TRBV5-1 and TRBJ2-5; weak D call: TRBD2 (5 bases). The sequence was obtained from a man aged 45 to 65 with multiple sclerosis. The CDR3: CASSPGLSWETQYF. CDR3 nucleotide sequence: TGCGCCAGCAGCCCCGGACTTAGTTGGGAGACCCAGTACTTC.